The entry below describes one T cell receptor (beta chain). What it binds is not known. Combining a sample-barcoded 5' primer with a J-beta primer mix, a second PCR ran for roughly 7 to 11 cycles. TCRdb passed the 5' RACE reads through MiXCR, listing each CDR3 protein once. The table lists about 1,800,000 distinct CDR3 sequences, 28% of them singletons, with 6.5% to 8.5% in the top ten. From germline, CDR1 is LNHDA and CDR2 SQIVND (reference sequence). The V and J ends lost 3 bases and 0 bases respectively, with 18 bases between them. This CDR3 has 18 residues. These data belong to a study of blood T cells in healthy people across ages. Broader study findings: Older age went with lower TCR beta diversity per million T cells, in a roughly linear way.

Each donor had around 11 milliliters of peripheral blood drawn. The specimen sequenced was blood. This clonotype originated in a woman between 25 and 40 years old in good health. The chain has TRBV19 and TRBJ2-4; the D is unclear. In DNA form, the CDR3 reads TGTGCCAGTAGTATGGGTCTATTTCCTTTGCTAGCCAAAAACATTCAGTACTTC. Translating gives CASSMGLFPLLAKNIQYF.